These T cell receptor beta chains were read from a single sample in a study of CD8 T cells in ankylosing spondylitis. TCRdb ran MiXCR on the 5' RACE reads and lists one entry per CDR3 protein. The data hold fewer than 500,000 distinct CDR3 sequences, with 25% to 30% observed a single time. The specimen was blood, either unsorted or a sorted T cell fraction (not recorded which). The receptor set was obtained from a male donor with ankylosing spondylitis. The conserved cysteine and the conserved F or W are not part of the CDR3 here. The order of the fields is V gene, CDR3 protein.

TRBV20-1 SAWTVRETQY
TRBV24-1 ATSDNQGLGNNEQF
TRBV11-2 ASTRPPPAYNEQF
TRBV10-3 AISESASGGTDTQY
TRBV5-1 ASSLPELNTDTQY
TRBV15 ATREGPNNEQF
TRBV27 ATIKTVPGSLY
TRBV5-6 ASSTTAGPGATDTQY
TRBV6-2/TRBV6-3 ASRLAGVTGELF
TRBV27 ASSIRGGGYGYT
TRBV6-1 ASETVEKLF
TRBV20-1 SAWDRGRVGYGYT
TRBV20-1 SARDRGVTQPQH
TRBV4-2 ASSQEGHEAF
TRBV7-7 ASSLGAGAHQETQY
TRBV30 AWSVSPGGTEAF
TRBV5-1 ASSFGTGGAGRYGYT
TRBV7-9 ASSLGSELQPQH
TRBV5-1 ASRGVETDEQF
TRBV11-2 ASSPGTSHGELF
TRBV5-1 ASSETRTEAF
TRBV20-1 SASRQGRGTGELF
TRBV12-3/TRBV12-4 ASSLRVLRGETQY
TRBV6-5 ASSSGGAEQPQH
TRBV29-1 SVQGGTGATEAF
TRBV12-3/TRBV12-4 ASSKGYRGASQPQH
TRBV20-1 SAPSSSSGNTIY
TRBV20-1 SADRGLGYGYT
TRBV11-2 ASSSVGLGGLYNEQF
TRBV18 ASSPPSGRANEQF